This T cell receptor beta chain is drawn from a study of T cell responses to AZD1222 COVID-19 vaccine. Study as a whole: Timing groups of about 4 and about 12 weeks for second doses were pooled. General study results and limits: Just six AZD1222 recipients tested seropositive at baseline.

Method: immunoSEQ multiplex PCR; TCRdb's copy keeps in-frame clones and lacks some. The table includes 150,000 to 200,000 clones, 90% to 95% detected once. CDR1 and CDR2 from the germline V gene are MNHEY and SVGAGI. The CDR3 spans 12 residues. V lost 10 bases and J 4 bases, leaving 11 bases between the germline ends. This clone has a handful of counts. The antigen remains undetermined. The sequence was obtained from an adult in good health. The material was peripheral blood, obtained on day 0 of AZD1222 vaccination. The chain uses TRBV6-5 and TRBJ2-1; possibly TRBD2 for D (5 bases). The CDR3 DNA follows: TGTGCCATCGAGACTACTTACAATGAGCAGTTCTTC. Its translation is CAIETTYNEQFF.